Following are 4 T cell receptor beta chains from one sample sequenced in a study of PD-L1 blockade in urothelial cancer (dated by TCRdb to about 2017). Library generation was performed with the immunoSEQ multiplex PCR assay. TCRdb took this table from immuneACCESS and kept in-frame rearrangements with V and J called. Such tables lack part of the clones; where checked against another copy, unresolved V genes explain under half of the gap, and the rest is unexplained. This sample lists around 53,000 clones; over 75% were detected once. The ten largest make up 5.5% to 7% of the sample. This specimen consisted of PBMCs, obtained around atezolizumab (anti-PD-L1) treatment. Every receptor here comes from a man between 35 and 55 years old with urothelial cancer.

The CDR3 loop reads CASSPAGGELFF. The CDR3 nucleotides read TGTGCCAGCAGCCCGGCGGGGGGGGAGCTGTTTTTT. V is TRBV5-6 and J is TRBJ2-2; TRBD2 is a possible D gene (6 bases). The germline CDR1 and CDR2 sequences are SGHDT and YYEEEE. Trimming removed 4 bases from V and 8 bases from J, with 9 bases in between. The CDR3 runs 12 residues.

This clone was seen many times. In DNA, the CDR3 is TGCGCCAGCCTCAGACGGGGCTCCTACGAGCAGTACTTC. This sequence encodes CASLRRGSYEQYF. The chain couples TRBV10-2 to TRBJ2-7; tentatively, D is TRBD2 (5 bases). From germline, CDR1 is WSHSY and CDR2 SAAADI. CDR3 size: 13 residues. Trimming shortened V by 8 bases and J by 0 bases, and 11 bases separated the two germline ends.

This rearrangement joins TRBV5-1 to TRBJ2-7; D unresolved. With 0 bases removed from V and 2 bases from J, the gap between germline ends came to 12 bases. The CDR3 has 15 amino acids. Germline V gene lookup returns CDR1 SGHRS and CDR2 YFSETQ. The CDR3 loop reads CASSLAGQDTYEQYF. The CDR3 DNA reads TGCGCCAGCAGCTTGGCAGGTCAGGATACCTACGAGCAGTACTTC.

This rearrangement joins TRBV7-3 to TRBJ1-3, with D uncertain. The CDR3 runs to 18 residues. With 3 bases removed from V and 7 bases from J, the gap between germline ends came to 25 bases. Germline V gene sequence: CDR1 SGHTA, CDR2 FQGTGA. The CDR3 nucleotides are TGTGCCAGCAGCTTGGCTAGCCACCCAGCGGGAGAGCGGAACACCATATATTTT. Its translation: CASSLASHPAGERNTIYF.